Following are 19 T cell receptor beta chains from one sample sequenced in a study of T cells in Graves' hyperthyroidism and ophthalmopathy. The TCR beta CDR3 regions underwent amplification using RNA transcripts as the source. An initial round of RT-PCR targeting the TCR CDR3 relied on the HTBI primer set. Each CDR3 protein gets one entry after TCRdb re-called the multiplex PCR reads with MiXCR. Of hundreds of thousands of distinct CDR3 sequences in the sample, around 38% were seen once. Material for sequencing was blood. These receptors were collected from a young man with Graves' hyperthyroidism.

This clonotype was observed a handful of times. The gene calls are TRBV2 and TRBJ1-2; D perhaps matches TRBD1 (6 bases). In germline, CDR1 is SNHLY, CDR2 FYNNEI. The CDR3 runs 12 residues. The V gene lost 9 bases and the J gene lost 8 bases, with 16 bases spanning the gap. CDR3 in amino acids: CASIYRVGGYTF. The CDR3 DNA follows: TGTGCCAGTATATACAGGGTGGGAGGCTACACCTTC. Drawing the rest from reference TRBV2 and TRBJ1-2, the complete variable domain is EPEVTQTPSHQVTQMGQEVILRCVPISNHLYFYWYRQILGQKVEFLVSFYNNEISEKSEIFDDQFSVERPDGSNFTLKIRSTKLEDSAMYFCASIYRVGGYTFGSGTRLTVV.

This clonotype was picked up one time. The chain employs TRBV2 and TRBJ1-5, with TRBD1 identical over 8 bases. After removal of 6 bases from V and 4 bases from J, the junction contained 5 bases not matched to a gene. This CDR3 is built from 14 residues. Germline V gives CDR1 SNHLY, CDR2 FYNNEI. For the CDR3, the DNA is TGTGCCAGCAGGGCGGACAGGGCGAATCAGCCCCAGCATTTT. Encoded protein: CASRADRANQPQHF.

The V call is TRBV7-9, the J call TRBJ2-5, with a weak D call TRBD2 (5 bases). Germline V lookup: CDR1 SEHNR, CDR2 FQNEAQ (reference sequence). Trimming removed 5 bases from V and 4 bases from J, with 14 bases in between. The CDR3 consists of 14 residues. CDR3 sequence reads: CASSGGSRRETQYF. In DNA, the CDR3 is TGTGCCAGCAGCGGTGGGAGTCGGCGAGAGACCCAGTACTTC.

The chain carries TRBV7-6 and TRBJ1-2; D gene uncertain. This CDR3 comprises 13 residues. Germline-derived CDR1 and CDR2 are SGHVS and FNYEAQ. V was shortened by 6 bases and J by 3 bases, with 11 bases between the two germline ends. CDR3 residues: CASRPSSDYGYTF. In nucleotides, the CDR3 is TGTGCCAGCAGGCCCTCATCGGACTATGGCTACACCTTC. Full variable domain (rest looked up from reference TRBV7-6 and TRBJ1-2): GAGVSQSPRYKVTKRGQDVALRCDPISGHVSLYWYRQALGQGPEFLTYFNYEAQQDKSGLPNDRFSAERPEGSISTLTIQRTEQRDSAMYRCASRPSSDYGYTFGSGTRLTVV.

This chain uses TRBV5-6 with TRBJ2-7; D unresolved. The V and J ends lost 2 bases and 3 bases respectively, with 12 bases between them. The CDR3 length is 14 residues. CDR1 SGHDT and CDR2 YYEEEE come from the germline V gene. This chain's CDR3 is CASSFGLGDYEQYF. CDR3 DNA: TGTGCCAGCAGCTTCGGGCTGGGCGACTACGAGCAGTACTTC.

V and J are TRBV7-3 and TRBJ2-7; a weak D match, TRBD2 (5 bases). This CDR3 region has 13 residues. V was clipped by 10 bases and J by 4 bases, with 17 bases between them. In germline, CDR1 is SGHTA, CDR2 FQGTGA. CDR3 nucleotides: TGTGCCATCAGTGAAGGACTCAGTTACGAGCAGTACTTC. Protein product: CAISEGLSYEQYF. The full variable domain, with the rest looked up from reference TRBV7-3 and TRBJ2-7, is GAGVSQTPSNKVTEKGKYVELRCDPISGHTALYWYRQSLGQGPEFLIYFQGTGAADDSGLPNDRFFAVRPEGSVSTLKIQRTERGDSAVYLCAISEGLSYEQYFGPGTRLTVT.

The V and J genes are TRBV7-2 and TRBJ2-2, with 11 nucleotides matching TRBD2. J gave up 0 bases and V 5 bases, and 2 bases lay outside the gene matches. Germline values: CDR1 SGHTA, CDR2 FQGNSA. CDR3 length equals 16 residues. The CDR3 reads CASSVSGRANTGELFF. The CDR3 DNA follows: TGTGCCAGCAGCGTTAGCGGGAGGGCGAACACCGGGGAGCTGTTTTTT.

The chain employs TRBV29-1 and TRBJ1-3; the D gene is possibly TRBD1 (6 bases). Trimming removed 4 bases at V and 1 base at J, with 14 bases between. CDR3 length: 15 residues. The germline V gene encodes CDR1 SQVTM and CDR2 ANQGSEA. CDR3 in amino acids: CSVGRDISSGNTIYF. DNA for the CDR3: TGCAGCGTTGGGAGGGACATATCATCTGGAAACACCATATATTTT.

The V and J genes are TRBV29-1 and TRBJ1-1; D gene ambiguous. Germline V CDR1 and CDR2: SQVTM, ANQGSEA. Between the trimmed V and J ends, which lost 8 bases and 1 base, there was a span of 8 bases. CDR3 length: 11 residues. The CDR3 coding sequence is TGCAGCTCTGATACGAACACTGAAGCTTTCTTT. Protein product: CSSDTNTEAFF.

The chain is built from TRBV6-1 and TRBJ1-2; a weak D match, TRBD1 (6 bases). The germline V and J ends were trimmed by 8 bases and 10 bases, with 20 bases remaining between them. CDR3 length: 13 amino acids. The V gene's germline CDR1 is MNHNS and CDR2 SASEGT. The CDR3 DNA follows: TGTGCCAGCTTGCGGGACATGAACAATTTCTACACCTTC. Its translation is CASLRDMNNFYTF.

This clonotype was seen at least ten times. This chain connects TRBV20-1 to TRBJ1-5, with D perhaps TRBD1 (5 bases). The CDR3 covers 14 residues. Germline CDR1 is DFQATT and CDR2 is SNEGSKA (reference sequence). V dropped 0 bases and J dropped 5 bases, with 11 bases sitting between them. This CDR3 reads CSARDGDGDQPQHF. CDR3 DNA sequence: TGCAGTGCTAGAGATGGGGACGGCGATCAGCCCCAGCATTTT.

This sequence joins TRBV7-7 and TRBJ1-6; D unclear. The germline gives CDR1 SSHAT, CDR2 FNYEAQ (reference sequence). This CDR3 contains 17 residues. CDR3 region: CASLLPSGTSYNSPLHF. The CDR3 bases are TGTGCTAGCCTCCTTCCTAGCGGAACTTCCTATAATTCACCCCTCCACTTT.

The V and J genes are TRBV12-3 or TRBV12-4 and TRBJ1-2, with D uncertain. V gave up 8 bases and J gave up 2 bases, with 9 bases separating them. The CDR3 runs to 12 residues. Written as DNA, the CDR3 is TGTGCCAGCGAGGAAGTAAACTATGGCTACACCTTC. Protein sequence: CASEEVNYGYTF.

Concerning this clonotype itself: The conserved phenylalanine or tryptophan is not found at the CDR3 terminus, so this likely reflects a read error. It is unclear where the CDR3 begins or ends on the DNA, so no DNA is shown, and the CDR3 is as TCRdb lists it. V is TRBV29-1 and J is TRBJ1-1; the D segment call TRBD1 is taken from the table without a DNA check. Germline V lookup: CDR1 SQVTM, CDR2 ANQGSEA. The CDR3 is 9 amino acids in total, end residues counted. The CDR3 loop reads CSVEKGALD.

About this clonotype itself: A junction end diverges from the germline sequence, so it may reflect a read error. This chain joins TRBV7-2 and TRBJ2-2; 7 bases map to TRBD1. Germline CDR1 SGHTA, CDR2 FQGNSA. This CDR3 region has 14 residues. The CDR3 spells CASSPGQRTGELLF. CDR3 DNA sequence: TGTGCCAGCAGTCCGGGACAGAGAACCGGGGAGCTGCTTTTT.

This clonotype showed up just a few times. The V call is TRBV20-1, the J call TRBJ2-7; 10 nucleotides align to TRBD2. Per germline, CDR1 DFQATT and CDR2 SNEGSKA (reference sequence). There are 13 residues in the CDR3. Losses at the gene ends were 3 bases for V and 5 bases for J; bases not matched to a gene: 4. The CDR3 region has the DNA TGCAGTGCTAGTCCAACTAGCGGGGACGAGCAGTACTTC. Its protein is CSASPTSGDEQYF.

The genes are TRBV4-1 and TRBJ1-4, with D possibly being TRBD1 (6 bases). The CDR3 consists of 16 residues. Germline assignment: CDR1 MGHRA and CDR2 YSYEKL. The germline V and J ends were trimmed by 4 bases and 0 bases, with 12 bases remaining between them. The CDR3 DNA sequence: TGCGCCAGCAGCCTCGGCGGGGGCGCAACTAATGAAAAACTGTTTTTT. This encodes CASSLGGGATNEKLFF.

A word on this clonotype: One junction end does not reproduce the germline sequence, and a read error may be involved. The CDR3 bases are TGTGCCAGCAGCCCCTGGCGGAGGGACAGGCATTACGAGCAGTACTTC. This sequence encodes CASSPWRRDRHYEQYF. The chain is built from TRBV4-1 and TRBJ2-5, with TRBD1 identical over 8 bases. Near its end, the DNA agrees better with TRBJ2-7, so the J call may be wrong. The CDR3 contains 16 residues. CDR1 and CDR2 (germline): MGHRA, YSYEKL.

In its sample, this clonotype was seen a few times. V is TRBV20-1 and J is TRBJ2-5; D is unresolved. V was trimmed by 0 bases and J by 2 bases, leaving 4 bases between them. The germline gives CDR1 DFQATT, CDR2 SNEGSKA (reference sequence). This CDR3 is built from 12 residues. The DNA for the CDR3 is TGCAGTGCTAGAGAACTACAAGAGACCCAGTACTTC. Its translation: CSARELQETQYF.